The present T cell receptor (beta chain) was sequenced within a study of blood T cells in healthy people across ages. General study findings and limits: Higher diversity and more naive CD4+ cells were features of long-lived donors, compared to aged donors.

Germline CDR1 MNHEY, CDR2 SVGAGI. Trimming left V 5 bases short and J 13 bases short, with 27 bases between. There are 16 residues in the CDR3. A sample-barcoded 5' primer and a J-beta primer mix were used in a second PCR of roughly 7 to 11 cycles. Each CDR3 protein gets one entry after TCRdb re-called the 5' RACE reads with MiXCR. The sample holds about 1,400,000 distinct CDR3 sequences; roughly 40% are singletons and the top ten take roughly 7.9%. In regard to this clonotype: Its matching antigen is unknown.

The sample was blood. The clonotype comes from a woman under 30 in good health. The chain carries TRBV6-5 and TRBJ2-1; D remains unclear. CDR3: CASSPHRETALETQFF. The CDR3 DNA is TGTGCCAGCAGTCCCCACCGTGAGACCGCCCTGGAGACCCAGTTCTTC.